This T cell receptor (beta chain) came from a study of T-cell memory formation after mild COVID-19. At the level of the study: TCR clustering was largely donor specific. General study findings and limits: Within pre-infection memory, some responding clones were found, suggesting cross-reactive memory joined. CD4+ contracting clones were found mainly in CM and EM, and CD8+ ones in EMRA.

As for this clonotype: Its antigen is unknown.

TCRdb passed the 5' RACE reads through MiXCR, listing each CDR3 protein once. The table has roughly 70,000 distinct CDR3 sequences, approximately 15% seen once. The sequence was obtained from an adult woman who had mild COVID-19 (a few samples of this study predate the infection). Cell type and time point are not known. Sequencing was done on a sample of PBMCs or a T cell subset sorted from them (not recorded which).

The DNA for the CDR3 is TGTGCCAGCTCACCGGGACACGGTCTCCAGGGGCAGTACTTC. Translated, it gives CASSPGHGLQGQYF. V and J are TRBV18 and TRBJ2-7, with D perhaps TRBD1 (6 bases). With 3 bases removed from V and 9 bases from J, the gap between germline ends came to 18 bases. Germline V gene sequence: CDR1 KGHSH, CDR2 LQKENI. The CDR3 covers 14 residues.